This T cell receptor (beta chain) was captured by sequencing in a study of T cells in Graves' hyperthyroidism and ophthalmopathy. Enrolled ophthalmopathy patients presented with a Clinical Activity Score of at least 3, a NOSPECS grade of at least 4, and disease duration under 3 months. This clonotype was recorded many times. Antigen specificity is unknown. The V gene's germline CDR1 is LNHDA and CDR2 SQIVND (reference sequence). There are 14 residues in the CDR3. The V gene lost 5 bases and the J gene lost 1 base, with 11 bases spanning the gap. From RNA transcripts, TCR beta CDR3 regions were amplified. Primed by the HTBI set, a first-round RT-PCR was run on the TCR CDR3. TCRdb re-analysed the multiplex PCR reads in MiXCR, keeping a single row per CDR3 protein. Among some 490,000 distinct CDR3 sequences listed, 22% were seen once. Study-wide points: Blood shared most expanded thyroid clonotypes above 0.001. From stable hyperthyroidism, ophthalmopathy was separated by a 13 V-J model.

Sequences were obtained from blood. The rearrangement uses TRBV19 and TRBJ1-1, with D unclear. The source of this sequence is a woman in her seventies with Graves' ophthalmopathy. CDR3 sequence: CASSPGLQNTEAFF. The DNA for the CDR3 is TGTGCCAGTAGTCCGGGCCTTCAGAACACTGAAGCTTTCTTT.